These T cell receptor beta chains were read from a single sample in a study of ipilimumab plus nivolumab after autologous stem cell transplantation. This table comes from immunoSEQ multiplex PCR, and its TCRdb copy is limited to in-frame clones, with some not included. Altogether more than 15,000 clones are present, 65% to 80% being singletons, with the ten largest covering under 40%. This material consisted of PBMCs, taken in a trial of ipilimumab plus nivolumab as post-transplant consolidation. Receptors were obtained from a male donor with diffuse large B-cell lymphoma. Both conserved end residues are part of each CDR3. D genes are given only for firm matches. The listing skips clone size in some rows; elsewhere it reads once, few, many or a size class.

>TRBJ2-7|TRBV5-1|TRBD1|.
TGCGCCAGCAGCGAGGGACAGGGGCCAAACGAGCAGTACTTC
CASSEGQGPNEQYF
>TRBJ2-1|TRBV10-1|.|.
TGCGCCAGCAGTGAGTCACCGATGGGATACAATGAGCAGTTCTTC
CASSESPMGYNEQFF
>TRBJ1-1|TRBV11-1|.|.
TGTGCCAGCAGACCAAAAGAAGGGGACACTGAAGCTTTCTTT
CASRPKEGDTEAFF
>TRBJ1-1|TRBV29-1|TRBD1|.
TGCAGCGCGCGGGGACAGCCGAACACTGAAGCTTTCTTT
CSARGQPNTEAFF
>TRBJ1-1|TRBV10-3|.|.
TGTGCCAGCGAGGACGGGGTGAACACTGAAGCTTTCTTT
CASEDGVNTEAFF
>TRBJ2-1|TRBV15|.|few
TGTGCCACCAGCAGACATGAACACATCTACAATGAGCAGTTCTTC
CATSRHEHIYNEQFF
>TRBJ2-3|TRBV7-3|TRBD2|.
TGTGCCAGCAGCTTACTAGCGGGGAGTGATACGCAGTATTTT
CASSLLAGSDTQYF
>TRBJ2-1|TRBV9|TRBD1|.
TGTGCCAGCAGCCGGACAGGGGATCCCTACAATGAGCAGTTCTTC
CASSRTGDPYNEQFF
>TRBJ2-1|TRBV4-2|TRBD2|.
TGTGCCAGCAGCCAAAGGATCGGGGGGACCTACAATGAGCAGTTCTTC
CASSQRIGGTYNEQFF
>TRBJ2-3|TRBV6-4|TRBD1|.
TGTGCCAGCAGTGGACAGGGGGGAGATACGCAGTATTTT
CASSGQGGDTQYF
>TRBJ1-5|TRBV30|.|.
TGTGCCTGGAGTGTGGGGGGGCGGCTAGGCAATCAGCCCCAGCATTTT
CAWSVGGRLGNQPQHF
>TRBJ1-2|TRBV5-4|.|.
TGTGCCAGCAGCTTTTTAGGGGCCTTCTATGGCTACACCTTC
CASSFLGAFYGYTF
>TRBJ2-7|TRBV29-1|TRBD1|.
TGCAGCGCCCCGGACAGGGCCAGGTACGAGCAGTACTTC
CSAPDRARYEQYF
>TRBJ1-1|TRBV11-1|.|few
TGTGCCAGCAGCTTAGCTGTGAACACTGAAGCTTTCTTT
CASSLAVNTEAFF
>TRBJ1-2|TRBV6-5|.|medium-sized
TGTGCCAGCAGCCTCAAGACCGGGACAATCTATGGCTACACCTTC
CASSLKTGTIYGYTF
>TRBJ1-2|TRBV7-2|TRBD1|.
TGTGCCAGCAGCAGACAAAGGACAGGGGGCTGGGTTTTAGGTGGCTACACCTTC
CASSRQRTGGWVLGGYTF
>TRBJ1-1|TRBV29-1|.|.
TGCAGCGTTCAATCCCCATCGGACACTGAAGCTTTCTTT
CSVQSPSDTEAFF
>TRBJ2-7|TRBV4-1|TRBD1|.
TGCGCCAGCAGCCAAGCAGGGACAGGCGTCGAGGAGCAGTACTTC
CASSQAGTGVEEQYF
>TRBJ1-2|TRBV5-4|.|once
TGTGCCAGCAGCCTAGCGGGGGTGACGGGTGGCTACACCTTC
CASSLAGVTGGYTF
>TRBJ2-1|TRBV5-1|TRBD1|.
TGCGCCAGCAGCACCCGGGACAGGGCGGGCGATGAGCAGTTCTTC
CASSTRDRAGDEQFF
>TRBJ2-1|TRBV5-1|.|.
TGCGCCAGCAGCTTGGTTGGGGGAGCGGGTTCGGATGAGCAGTTCTTC
CASSLVGGAGSDEQFF
>TRBJ1-2|TRBV11-3|.|.
TGCGCCAGCAGCCAAGAGGGTGTGGTTGGCTACACCTTC
CASSQEGVVGYTF
>TRBJ2-7|TRBV6-1|.|.
TGTGCCAGCAGTGACCGTCACCGGGCTCTCGACTACGAGCAGTACTTC
CASSDRHRALDYEQYF
>TRBJ2-1|TRBV7-9|TRBD2|.
TGTGCCAGCAGGCCAAACACTAGCGGGAGCTACAATGAGCAGTTCTTC
CASRPNTSGSYNEQFF
>TRBJ2-2|TRBV11-2|.|.
TGTGCCAGCAGCTTCAGTCGGGAGAAGGGGGAGCTGTTTTTT
CASSFSREKGELFF
>TRBJ1-2|TRBV7-9|TRBD1|.
TGTGCCAGCATTTCCGGGACAGGGTTCTTAGATGGCTACACCTTC
CASISGTGFLDGYTF
>TRBJ2-1|TRBV27|TRBD2|.
TGTGCCAGCAGTCCGGGGACTAGCGGGAGGGCCGGTGAGCAGTTCTTC
CASSPGTSGRAGEQFF
>TRBJ2-1|TRBV19|TRBD2|.
TGTGCCAGTAGTGCGGGACTAGCGGGAGAGCAGTTCTTC
CASSAGLAGEQFF
>TRBJ1-2|TRBV9|.|once
TGTGCCAGCAGCGCAGCCGGTGGCTACACCTTC
CASSAAGGYTF
>TRBJ1-2|TRBV5-1|.|.
TGCGCCAGCAGTAACGGAAACTATGGCTACACCTTC
CASSNGNYGYTF
>TRBJ2-7|TRBV7-9|.|.
TGTGCCAGCAGCCCCCCCGGGGCAGGGGCGTTAGGGGAGCAGTACTTC
CASSPPGAGALGEQYF
>TRBJ1-2|TRBV29-1|.|.
TGCAGCGTTGACGAGGGCGGCCTCTATGGCTACACCTTC
CSVDEGGLYGYTF
>TRBJ1-1|TRBV15|.|few
TGTGCCACCAGCAGAGATGGTTGGGGTATGAACACTGAAGCTTTCTTT
CATSRDGWGMNTEAFF
>TRBJ2-3|TRBV7-8|.|once
TGTGCCAGCAGCTCCCCCTGGGGGGGCACAGATACGCAGTATTTT
CASSSPWGGTDTQYF
>TRBJ1-6|TRBV19|TRBD1|.
TGTGCCAGTAGCGCAACAGGGGGGTTGGAATCCCTCCACTTT
CASSATGGLESLHF